This is a list of T cell receptor beta chains from one sample in a study of liver allograft versus peripheral blood T cells. TCRdb used MiXCR to reprocess the reads, holding one entry per CDR3 protein. The repertoire holds fewer than 15,000 distinct CDR3 sequences, with approximately 20% as singletons. These receptors all come from a human patient who had a liver transplant. The T cells may come from the graft donor. CDR3s include the opening cysteine and the closing phenylalanine or tryptophan. The order of the fields is clone size, J gene, V gene, D gene, CDR3 protein, CDR3 DNA. A D gene is named only where the DNA matches it firmly. Where a row states a size, it is once, few, many or the class of an expanded clone; other rows omit it.

>many|TRBJ2-3|TRBV27|TRBD2
CASSLQGLAGADTQYF
TGTGCCAGCAGTTTACAGGGACTAGCGGGAGCAGATACGCAGTATTTT
>medium-sized|TRBJ1-2|TRBV6-1|NA
CASSDVNVGGYTF
TGTGCCAGCAGTGATGTAAATGTGGGTGGCTACACCTTC
>medium-sized|TRBJ1-5|TRBV6-1|NA
CASQGQGRNQPQHF
TGTGCCAGCCAAGGGCAGGGCCGCAATCAGCCCCAGCATTTT
>once|TRBJ1-1|TRBV20-1|NA
CSARDSGWPEAFF
TGCAGTGCTAGAGATAGTGGGTGGCCTGAAGCTTTCTTT
>NA|TRBJ1-5|TRBV7-2|NA
CASSLQWNQPQHF
TGTGCCAGCAGCCTCCAGTGGAATCAGCCCCAGCATTTT
>NA|TRBJ2-3|TRBV7-9|NA
CASSQRSAKDTQYF
TGTGCCAGCAGCCAGCGAAGCGCAAAGGATACGCAGTATTTT
>NA|TRBJ2-4|TRBV20-1|NA
CSARREWGAKGNIQYF
TGCAGTGCCCGACGTGAGTGGGGGGCTAAAGGGAACATTCAGTACTTC
>few|TRBJ1-4|TRBV28|NA
CASGRGGEKLFF
TGTGCCAGCGGCAGGGGAGGGGAAAAACTGTTTTTT
>NA|TRBJ2-2|TRBV20-1|TRBD1
CSARDRDRGQYTGELFF
TGCAGTGCTAGAGACCGGGACAGGGGGCAGTACACCGGGGAGCTGTTTTTT
>medium-sized|TRBJ1-2|TRBV29-1|TRBD1
CSVFRQGTYGYTF
TGCAGCGTTTTCCGACAGGGGACCTATGGCTACACCTTC
>NA|TRBJ1-3|TRBV7-9|TRBD1
CASSSWDRTPGNTIYF
TGTGCCAGCAGCTCCTGGGACAGGACCCCTGGAAACACCATATATTTT
>few|TRBJ2-1|TRBV7-2|NA
CASSLAGGEQFF
TGTGCCAGCAGCTTAGCAGGGGGTGAGCAGTTCTTC
>medium-sized|TRBJ2-3|TRBV6-6|TRBD2
CASILAGVTDTQYF
TGTGCCAGCATCTTAGCGGGGGTGACAGATACGCAGTATTTT
>NA|TRBJ1-2|TRBV20-1|NA
CSAEGDRNNYGYTF
TGCAGTGCTGAAGGGGACCGAAATAACTATGGCTACACCTTC
>many|TRBJ2-7|TRBV7-2|NA
CASSPSPGTGWEQYF
TGTGCCAGCAGCCCCAGTCCCGGGACTGGCTGGGAGCAGTACTTC
>NA|TRBJ1-2|TRBV12-3/TRBV12-4|NA
CASSLGQGANYGYTF
TGTGCCAGCAGTCTAGGGCAGGGTGCTAACTATGGCTACACCTTC
>many|TRBJ1-6|TRBV7-9|NA
CASSSEYFGNSPLHF
TGTGCCAGCAGCTCGGAGTATTTCGGGAATTCACCCCTCCACTTT
>many|TRBJ1-1|TRBV6-1|NA
CASSETRGAADTEAFF
TGTGCCAGCAGTGAAACTCGGGGGGCCGCCGACACTGAAGCTTTCTTT
>few|TRBJ2-7|TRBV6-1|NA
CASSGYRSSYEQYF
TGTGCCAGCAGTGGCTACAGGAGCTCCTACGAGCAGTACTTC
>NA|TRBJ1-2|TRBV6-1|NA
CASSWLGVAYYGYTF
TGTGCCAGCAGCTGGCTGGGGGTGGCCTACTATGGCTACACCTTC
>many|TRBJ1-1|TRBV18|NA
CASSPRAVGFVTEAFF
TGTGCCAGCTCACCTCGGGCGGTAGGGTTTGTGACTGAAGCTTTCTTT
>many|TRBJ2-2|TRBV27|TRBD1
CASSYRGETGELFF
TGTGCCAGCAGTTACAGGGGAGAGACCGGGGAGCTGTTTTTT
>NA|TRBJ1-5|TRBV20-1|NA
CSARPGLSNQPQHF
TGCAGTGCAAGACCGGGACTCAGCAATCAGCCCCAGCATTTT
>many|TRBJ1-2|TRBV19|NA
CASTPPNSGYGYTF
TGTGCCAGTACCCCCCCTAACAGCGGTTATGGCTACACCTTC
>medium-sized|TRBJ1-2|TRBV6-6|NA
CASRVGSYGYTF
TGTGCCAGCCGGGTCGGGAGTTATGGCTACACCTTC
>NA|TRBJ1-5|TRBV7-2|NA
CASSRVRGGNQPQHF
TGTGCCAGCAGCAGGGTTCGTGGGGGCAATCAGCCCCAGCATTTT
>medium-sized|TRBJ1-2|TRBV7-2|TRBD1
CASSSGTGRANYGYTF
TGTGCCAGCAGCTCTGGGACAGGGAGAGCTAACTATGGCTACACCTTC
>NA|TRBJ2-7|TRBV5-6|NA
CASVKLALMDEQYF
TGTGCCAGCGTTAAGTTGGCCCTGATGGACGAGCAGTACTTC
>many|TRBJ1-2|TRBV19|NA
CASSIGTDYGYTF
TGTGCCAGTAGTATCGGGACGGACTATGGCTACACCTTC